The next 30 T cell receptor beta chains were all read from a single sample in a study of vaccination effects on CD4 cells after COVID-19. For these TCRs, the target antigens are not known. Under the ViraFEST assay, PBMC were stimulated with viral peptide pools so that antigen-specific CD4+ T cells expanded. Sequencing was performed afterwards. Upon completion of more than 9 days in culture, CD4+ T cells were isolated. Vaccine recipients had no previous SARS-CoV-2 infection; their nucleocapsid antibodies were negative. Assay: immunoSEQ multiplex PCR; the TCRdb copy retains only in-frame clones and omits some. The sample gives 41,000 or so clones, under 70% of which show up once; about 28% is in the top ten. The starting material was CD4+ T cells from PBMCs cultured with HCoV-OC43 spike peptides, obtained before COVID-19 vaccination. The subset was: HCoV-OC43 spike overlapping peptide pool stimulation. Every receptor here comes from a human donor who received a COVID-19 vaccine.

This chain joins TRBV19 and TRBJ1-6; 7 positions agree with TRBD1. Trimming at V came to 9 bases and at J to 5 bases, leaving 7 bases not matched to a gene. Germline CDR1 is LNHDA and CDR2 is SQIVND (reference sequence). The length of the CDR3 is 14 residues. The CDR3 reads CARKPGQHNSPLHF. CDR3 DNA sequence: TGTGCCAGAAAACCGGGACAGCATAATTCACCCCTCCACTTT. The full variable domain, completed using reference TRBV19 and TRBJ1-6, is DGGITQSPKYLFRKEGQNVTLSCEQNLNHDAMYWYRQDPGQGLRLIYYSQIVNDFQKGDIAEGYSVSREKKESFPLTVTSAQKNPTAFYLCARKPGQHNSPLHFGNGTRLTVT.

CDR3 in DNA: TGTGCCAGCAGTTACATCGCGGGGTCCCTAGGGGAGACCCAGTACTTC. As protein: CASSYIAGSLGETQYF. The J gene is TRBJ2-5, the V gene TRBV6-2 or TRBV6-3; a weak D match, TRBD2 (6 bases). Between the trimmed V and J ends, which lost 2 bases and 5 bases, there was a span of 18 bases. CDR1 is MNHEY, CDR2 SVGEGT, per germline. The CDR3 extends over 16 amino acids.

The chain couples TRBV5-4 to TRBJ2-1; 11 bases agree with TRBD2. The CDR3 loop spans 15 amino acids. Germline V gene sequence: CDR1 SGHNT, CDR2 YYREEE (reference sequence). Trimming at V came to 4 bases and at J to 5 bases, leaving 5 bases not matched to a gene. As DNA, the CDR3 is TGTGCCAGCAGCACTAGCGGGAGAAGTAACAATGAGCAGTTCTTC. Translating gives CASSTSGRSNNEQFF.

The rearrangement uses TRBV5-1 and TRBJ2-1; 7 nucleotides line up with TRBD1. From germline, CDR1 is SGHRS and CDR2 YFSETQ. V was pared by 0 bases and J by 10 bases, with 4 bases of the junction left unmatched. The CDR3 is 13 residues long. CDR3 in amino acids: CASSLVRQGEQFF. CDR3 nucleotides: TGCGCCAGCAGCTTGGTTAGACAGGGCGAGCAGTTCTTC.

The chain combines TRBV10-1 with TRBJ2-1, with TRBD2 matching over 10 bases. The V gene end was trimmed by 7 bases and the J gene end by 9 bases; junction bases not matched to a gene: 12. In germline, CDR1 is WNHNN, CDR2 SYGVQD (reference sequence). The CDR3 loop spans 15 amino acids. CDR3 bases: TGCGCCAGCAATCCGAGCGGGGGGGCTGAGGGTGAGCAGTTCTTC. This codes for CASNPSGGAEGEQFF.

This clone was seen a few times. The V and J genes are TRBV9 and TRBJ1-1, with D unresolved. This CDR3 has 13 residues. Between the trimmed V and J ends, which lost 2 bases and 2 bases, there was a span of 7 bases. CDR1 SGDLS and CDR2 YYNGEE come from the germline V gene. The CDR3 nucleotides are TGTGCCAGCAGCGTTCATGGAAACACTGAAGCTTTCTTT. It is translated as CASSVHGNTEAFF. Complete variable domain (other parts from reference TRBV9 and TRBJ1-1): DSGVTQTPKHLITATGQRVTLRCSPRSGDLSVYWYQQSLDQGLQFLIQYYNGEERAKGNILERFSAQQFPDLHSELNLSSLELGDSALYFCASSVHGNTEAFFGQGTRLTVV.

This clone was picked up a small number of times. The V gene is TRBV5-1, the J gene TRBJ2-7, with D maybe TRBD2 (6 bases). V lost 0 bases and J 5 bases, leaving 12 bases between the germline ends. The CDR3 sequence is 14 residues long. Germline V lookup: CDR1 SGHRS, CDR2 YFSETQ. In DNA, the CDR3 is TGCGCCAGCAGCTTGGTGGGCGGGGAGGACGAGCAGTACTTC. Residues: CASSLVGGEDEQYF.

The V gene is TRBV10-3, the J gene TRBJ2-2, with D maybe TRBD1 (6 bases). V lost 4 bases and J 3 bases, leaving 9 bases between the germline ends. This CDR3 has 14 residues. Germline loops: CDR1 ENHRY, CDR2 SYGVKD. The CDR3 spells CAISGAGDTGELFF. DNA of the CDR3: TGTGCCATCAGTGGGGCAGGGGACACCGGGGAGCTGTTTTTT.

The chain joins TRBV4-2 to TRBJ2-7, with TRBD2 matching over 10 bases. J was trimmed by 6 bases and V by 1 base; bases with no gene match: 6. Germline lookup yields CDR1 LGHNA and CDR2 YNFKEQ. The CDR3 sequence is 15 residues long. The CDR3 protein is CASSQGGIAGGEQYF. DNA of the CDR3: TGTGCCAGCAGCCAAGGGGGGATAGCGGGGGGCGAGCAGTACTTC.

The V and J genes are TRBV5-7 and TRBJ2-5; 11 nucleotides match TRBD2. TRBV5-7 qualifies as an ORF whose function is uncertain. V trimming: 2 bases; J trimming: 5 bases; junction bases outside the gene matches: 5. The CDR3 is made up of 15 amino acids. The CDR3 bases are TGTGCCAGCAGCTTTCTAGCGGGGGGAAGTGAGACCCAGTACTTC. Protein sequence: CASSFLAGGSETQYF.

This clone was observed a handful of times. V gene TRBV9 combines with J gene TRBJ1-1, with 8 positions matching TRBD1. Trimming cost V 5 bases and J 12 bases; bases outside gene matches: 12. The CDR3 covers 13 residues. CDR1 and CDR2 from the germline V gene are SGDLS and YYNGEE. The CDR3 reads CASRLSGGRRSFF. CDR3 DNA: TGTGCCAGCAGACTATCAGGGGGCCGTCGATCTTTCTTT. Full variable domain (outside the CDR3, taken from reference TRBV9 and TRBJ1-1): DSGVTQTPKHLITATGQRVTLRCSPRSGDLSVYWYQQSLDQGLQFLIQYYNGEERAKGNILERFSAQQFPDLHSELNLSSLELGDSALYFCASRLSGGRRSFFGQGTRLTVV.

The CDR3 protein is CASSYSKRDLADFWNQPQHF. Written as DNA, the CDR3 is TGTGCCAGCAGTTACTCGAAAAGGGATCTGGCGGACTTTTGGAATCAGCCCCAGCATTTT. V is TRBV6-2 or TRBV6-3 and J is TRBJ1-5; D is unresolved. Germline assignment: CDR1 MNHEY and CDR2 SVGEGT. V lost 0 bases, J lost 4 bases, and 25 bases lay in between. The CDR3 has 20 amino acids.

The rearrangement links TRBV7-9 to TRBJ1-3, with 7 bases lining up with TRBD1. V dropped 1 base and J dropped 4; count of bases not matched to a gene: 1. This CDR3 contains 14 residues. Germline V CDR1 and CDR2: SEHNR, FQNEAQ (reference sequence). In nucleotides, the CDR3 is TGTGCCAGCAGCTTAGGGGGACAGGGAAACACCATATATTTT. This translates into CASSLGGQGNTIYF.

This clone was recorded once. The CDR3: CASSIDRGLETQYF. CDR3 DNA sequence: TGTGCCAGTAGTATAGATAGGGGGTTGGAGACCCAGTACTTC. The chain joins TRBV19 to TRBJ2-5, with D perhaps matching TRBD1 (6 bases). Trimming removed 0 bases from V and 5 bases from J, with 10 bases in between. The germline gives CDR1 LNHDA, CDR2 SQIVND (reference sequence). The CDR3 totals 14 residues.

This clone was counted between two and nine times. V is TRBV3-1 (or the pseudogene TRBV3-2) and J is TRBJ1-1, with D possibly being TRBD1 (5 bases). The ends were cut back, 0 bases at V and 6 bases at J, with 11 bases in the middle. The CDR3 covers 14 residues. Germline CDR1 and CDR2: LGHDT and YNNKEL (reference sequence). CDR3 amino acids: CASSQDGGKAEAFF. For the CDR3, the DNA is TGTGCCAGCAGCCAAGATGGGGGGAAGGCTGAAGCTTTCTTT.

This clone was detected a few times. J is TRBJ1-5 and V is TRBV24-1, with D unresolved. CDR1 is KGHDR, CDR2 SFDVKD, per germline. V was cut by 5 bases and J by 9 bases, with 13 bases left in between. This CDR3 is 13 amino acids long. For the CDR3, the DNA is TGTGCCACCAGTGTCAGAGGGAATGGGCCCCAGCATTTT. This translates into CATSVRGNGPQHF.

J is TRBJ1-6 and V is TRBV5-1; TRBD1 matches at 7 bases. V gave up 4 bases and J gave up 6 bases; unmatched junction bases: 4. Looked up from germline, CDR1 is SGHRS and CDR2 is YFSETQ. The CDR3 extends over 14 amino acids. CDR3 DNA sequence: TGCGCCAGCAGCGAACAGGGGTTTAATTCACCCCTCCACTTT. Protein: CASSEQGFNSPLHF. The whole variable domain, filled in from reference TRBV5-1 and TRBJ1-6, reads KAGVTQTPRYLIKTRGQQVTLSCSPISGHRSVSWYQQTPGQGLQFLFEYFSETQRNKGNFPGRFSGRQFSNSRSEMNVSTLELGDSALYLCASSEQGFNSPLHFGNGTRLTVT.

A few counts support this clone. The V and J genes are TRBV2 and TRBJ1-6, with D possibly being TRBD1 (6 bases). V was pared by 3 bases and J by 13 bases, with 13 bases between. The CDR3 is 13 amino acids. Germline CDR1 reads SNHLY; CDR2 reads FYNNEI. In DNA, the CDR3 is TGTGCCAGCAGTGAGGGGGGCAGTGTGCCCCTCCACTTT. Translating gives CASSEGGSVPLHF.

V usage is TRBV30 and J usage is TRBJ1-1; 9 positions match TRBD1. Germline trimming cut 5 bases from V and 1 base from J; bases unmatched to any gene: 11. Germline V gene data show CDR1 as GTSNPN and CDR2 as SVGIG (reference sequence). The CDR3 has 16 amino acids. The CDR3 reads CAWVLRDRVSNTEAFF. The CDR3 region has the DNA TGTGCCTGGGTCCTCCGGGACAGGGTATCGAACACTGAAGCTTTCTTT.

This clone has more than one count but fewer than ten. The rearrangement joins TRBV9 to TRBJ2-2, with D hard to call. This CDR3 contains 15 residues. The V and J ends lost 3 bases and 2 bases respectively, with 11 bases between them. Germline loops: CDR1 SGDLS, CDR2 YYNGEE. CDR3 region: CASSEQTTNTGELFF. The CDR3 DNA follows: TGTGCCAGCAGCGAGCAGACAACCAACACCGGGGAGCTGTTTTTT.

The chain uses TRBV25-1 and TRBJ2-3, with D perhaps matching TRBD2 (6 bases). Germline V gene lookup returns CDR1 MGHDK and CDR2 SYGVNS. Trimming pared 6 bases from V and 10 bases from J, leaving 17 bases between. The CDR3 has 13 amino acids. The CDR3 DNA reads TGTGCCAGCAGCCCGGCGGGCCCGGGGGCGCAGTATTTT. Translating it yields CASSPAGPGAQYF.

V usage is TRBV4-2 and J usage is TRBJ2-3, with 8 bases identical to TRBD2. V lost 2 bases and J lost 0; bases outside the gene matches: 4. From germline, CDR1 is LGHNA and CDR2 YNFKEQ. The CDR3 has 16 residues. CDR3 nucleotides: TGTGCCAGCAGCCAAAATGGCGGGAGGAGCACAGATACGCAGTATTTT. Encoded protein: CASSQNGGRSTDTQYF.

CDR3 coding DNA: TGTGCCAGCAGCTCTCCGGGACAGGGGGTTCCAGGGGCTTGGACCCAGTACTTC. Translating it yields CASSSPGQGVPGAWTQYF. J is TRBJ2-5 and V is TRBV5-4; 11 nucleotides line up with TRBD1. The CDR3 contains 18 residues. V shed 3 bases, J shed 7 bases, and the junction held 17 bases outside the gene matches. Per the germline V gene, CDR1 is SGHNT and CDR2 is YYREEE (reference sequence).

This clone occurred once. The chain joins TRBV7-9 to TRBJ1-3; D call uncertain. Trimming took 3 bases from V and 0 from J, leaving 12 bases between them. Germline CDR1 SEHNR, CDR2 FQNEAQ (reference sequence). This CDR3 has 16 amino acids. The CDR3 sequence is CASSLSVVVSGNTIYF. DNA for the CDR3: TGTGCCAGCAGCTTGTCCGTAGTGGTCTCTGGAAACACCATATATTTT.

The rearrangement uses TRBV19 and TRBJ2-3, with D perhaps given as TRBD1 or TRBD2 (7 bases each). The germline gives CDR1 LNHDA, CDR2 SQIVND (reference sequence). The CDR3 contains 13 residues. Trimming took 6 bases from V and 5 from J, leaving 12 bases between them. CDR3 sequence: CASSQGGKDTQYF. The CDR3 DNA reads as TGTGCCAGTAGCCAGGGGGGGAAAGATACGCAGTATTTT. The entire variable domain, with the rest obtained from reference TRBV19 and TRBJ2-3, is as follows: DGGITQSPKYLFRKEGQNVTLSCEQNLNHDAMYWYRQDPGQGLRLIYYSQIVNDFQKGDIAEGYSVSREKKESFPLTVTSAQKNPTAFYLCASSQGGKDTQYFGPGTRLTVL.

The sample holds a few counts of this clone. This chain connects TRBV7-2 to TRBJ1-2; the D gene is possibly TRBD1 (5 bases). Trimming cost V 2 bases and J 8 bases, with 15 bases left between them. Germline V gives CDR1 SGHTA, CDR2 FQGNSA. The CDR3 extends over 14 amino acids. The DNA for the CDR3 is TGTGCCAGCAGCTTATGGGGGGGAGTGAAGGGCTACACCTTC. Protein product: CASSLWGGVKGYTF.

The rearrangement uses TRBV28 and TRBJ1-2, with D maybe TRBD1 (6 bases). In germline, CDR1 is MDHEN, CDR2 SYDVKM. V lost 2 bases to trimming and J lost 5 bases, with 9 bases between them. The CDR3 has 13 residues. CDR3 coding DNA: TGTGCCAGCAGTTTAGGGCAGGGGTATGGCTACACCTTC. Amino acid sequence: CASSLGQGYGYTF.

The genes are TRBV25-1 and TRBJ2-3; 9 bases are a match to TRBD2. Trimming took 1 base from V and 2 from J; bases not matched to a gene: 10. The CDR3 is 18 residues long. Germline CDR1 MGHDK, CDR2 SYGVNS. As DNA, the CDR3 is TGTGCCAGCAGTGAATTAACCGGCGGGGGGGCCCTCACAGATACGCAGTATTTT. Its protein product is CASSELTGGGALTDTQYF. The whole variable domain, remainder taken from reference TRBV25-1 and TRBJ2-3, is EADIYQTPRYLVIGTGKKITLECSQTMGHDKMYWYQQDPGMELHLIHYSYGVNSTEKGDLSSESTVSRIRTEHFPLTLESARPSHTSQYLCASSELTGGGALTDTQYFGPGTRLTVL.

In this sample, this clone turned up once. The V call is TRBV18, the J call TRBJ2-3; no clear D gene. V lost 2 bases and J 1 base, leaving 16 bases between the germline ends. This CDR3 has 17 amino acids. In germline, CDR1 is KGHSH, CDR2 LQKENI. The CDR3 loop reads CASSPSSMGAGTDTQYF. The CDR3 nucleotides are TGTGCCAGCTCACCATCGTCGATGGGTGCGGGCACAGATACGCAGTATTTT.

This rearrangement joins TRBV5-4 to TRBJ2-6; 9 bases line up with TRBD2. The germline CDR1 and CDR2 sequences are SGHNT and YYREEE (reference sequence). Trimming cost V 5 bases and J 2 bases; bases outside gene matches: 8. This CDR3 region has 17 residues. CDR3: CASRIGAGGAGANVLTF. The CDR3, as DNA: TGTGCCAGCAGGATCGGAGCGGGAGGTGCTGGGGCCAACGTCCTGACTTTC.